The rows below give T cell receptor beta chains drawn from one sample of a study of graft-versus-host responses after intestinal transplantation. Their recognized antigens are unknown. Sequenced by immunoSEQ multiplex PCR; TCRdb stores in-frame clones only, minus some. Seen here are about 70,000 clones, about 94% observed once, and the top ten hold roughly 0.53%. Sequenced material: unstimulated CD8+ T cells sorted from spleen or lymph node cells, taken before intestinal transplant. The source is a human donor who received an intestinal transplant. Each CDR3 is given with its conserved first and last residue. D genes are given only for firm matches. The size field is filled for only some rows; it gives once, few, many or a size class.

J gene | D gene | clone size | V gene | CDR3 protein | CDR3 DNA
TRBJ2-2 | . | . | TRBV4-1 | CASSQDGHLTNTGELFF | TGCGCCAGCAGCCAAGATGGACACTTAACGAACACCGGGGAGCTGTTTTTT
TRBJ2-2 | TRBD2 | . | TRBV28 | CASRDGLGLPTGELFF | TGTGCCAGCAGGGACGGACTAGGGCTACCTACCGGGGAGCTGTTTTTT
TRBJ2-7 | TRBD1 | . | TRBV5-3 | CASSSGQGAYEQYF | TGTGCCAGCAGCTCCGGACAGGGTGCCTACGAGCAGTACTTC
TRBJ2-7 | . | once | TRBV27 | CASSLYPSYEQYF | TGTGCCAGCAGTTTATACCCCTCCTACGAGCAGTACTTC
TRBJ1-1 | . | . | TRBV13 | CASRRGTEAFF | TGTGCCAGCAGGAGGGGAACTGAAGCTTTCTTT
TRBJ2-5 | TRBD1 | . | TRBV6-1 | CASTRQGLTETQYF | TGTGCCAGCACCCGACAGGGATTAACAGAGACCCAGTACTTC
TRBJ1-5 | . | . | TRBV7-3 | CASSLSKGREGYSNQPQHF | TGTGCCAGCAGCTTATCTAAGGGCAGGGAGGGTTATAGCAATCAGCCCCAGCATTTT
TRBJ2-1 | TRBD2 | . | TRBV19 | CASSMSGGDGDEQFF | TGTGCCAGTAGTATGAGCGGGGGGGATGGGGATGAGCAGTTCTTC
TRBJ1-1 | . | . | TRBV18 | CASSPDKGGLNTEAFF | TGTGCCAGCTCACCGGATAAGGGGGGCTTGAACACTGAAGCTTTCTTT
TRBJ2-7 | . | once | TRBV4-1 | CASSQVDGSSYEQYF | TGCGCCAGCAGCCAAGTTGACGGGAGCTCCTACGAGCAGTACTTC
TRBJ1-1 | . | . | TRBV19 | CASSIVPGANTEAFF | TGTGCCAGTAGTATAGTTCCGGGGGCGAACACTGAAGCTTTCTTT
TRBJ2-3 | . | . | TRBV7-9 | CASSLEVGGTDTQYF | TGTGCCAGCAGCTTGGAGGTCGGGGGCACAGATACGCAGTATTTT
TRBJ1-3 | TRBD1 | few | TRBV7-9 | CASSLQGAGNTIYF | TGTGCCAGCAGCTTACAGGGGGCTGGAAACACCATATATTTT
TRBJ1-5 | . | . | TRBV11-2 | CASSLDVSTWGNQPQHF | TGTGCCAGCAGCTTAGATGTAAGCACCTGGGGTAATCAGCCCCAGCATTTT
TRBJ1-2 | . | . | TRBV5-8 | CASSFLTGHYGYTF | TGTGCCAGCAGCTTCCTCACAGGCCACTATGGCTACACCTTC
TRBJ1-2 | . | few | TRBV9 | CASSVSEGGLNYGYTF | TGTGCCAGCAGCGTTTCTGAGGGGGGCCTTAACTATGGCTACACCTTC
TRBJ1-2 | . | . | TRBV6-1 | CASSELGLGNYGYTF | TGTGCCAGCAGTGAGCTGGGGTTAGGTAACTATGGCTACACCTTC
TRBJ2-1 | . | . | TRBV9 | CASSVNPLGVGRDYNEQFF | TGTGCCAGCAGCGTAAACCCCCTCGGTGTGGGTAGGGACTACAATGAGCAGTTCTTC